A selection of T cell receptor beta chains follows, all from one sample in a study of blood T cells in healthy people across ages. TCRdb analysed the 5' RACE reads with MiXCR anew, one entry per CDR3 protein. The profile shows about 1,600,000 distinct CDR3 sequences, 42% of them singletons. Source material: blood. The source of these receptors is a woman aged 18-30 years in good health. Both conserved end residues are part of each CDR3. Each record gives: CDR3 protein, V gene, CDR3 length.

CDR3 protein: CSVERANYGYTF
V gene: TRBV20-1
CDR3 length: 12

CDR3 protein: CSVEPGSGSQETQYF
V gene: TRBV20-1
CDR3 length: 15

CDR3 protein: CASSLTTKGGSEAFF
V gene: TRBV5-1
CDR3 length: 15

CDR3 protein: CAISESGGENYGYTF
V gene: TRBV10-3
CDR3 length: 15

CDR3 protein: CASSSPGSYYEQYF
V gene: TRBV6-5
CDR3 length: 14

CDR3 protein: CSAPGMNTEAFF
V gene: TRBV20-1
CDR3 length: 12

CDR3 protein: CSGWGLAGASTDTQYF
V gene: TRBV20-1
CDR3 length: 16

CDR3 protein: CASSLRGIFYEQYF
V gene: TRBV5-6
CDR3 length: 14

CDR3 protein: CASSLETGFYGYTF
V gene: TRBV7-9
CDR3 length: 14

CDR3 protein: CASSGRANTEAFF
V gene: TRBV10-1
CDR3 length: 13

CDR3 protein: CATSDPRQGSDEQYF
V gene: TRBV24-1
CDR3 length: 15

CDR3 protein: CASSPSETSGSRQYF
V gene: TRBV11-2
CDR3 length: 15

CDR3 protein: CASSDWQGGNEQFF
V gene: TRBV10-2
CDR3 length: 14

CDR3 protein: CASRPGQGRGYTF
V gene: TRBV25-1
CDR3 length: 13

CDR3 protein: CASSDREETEAFF
V gene: TRBV2
CDR3 length: 13

CDR3 protein: CASSSGAATNEKLFF
V gene: TRBV3-1
CDR3 length: 15